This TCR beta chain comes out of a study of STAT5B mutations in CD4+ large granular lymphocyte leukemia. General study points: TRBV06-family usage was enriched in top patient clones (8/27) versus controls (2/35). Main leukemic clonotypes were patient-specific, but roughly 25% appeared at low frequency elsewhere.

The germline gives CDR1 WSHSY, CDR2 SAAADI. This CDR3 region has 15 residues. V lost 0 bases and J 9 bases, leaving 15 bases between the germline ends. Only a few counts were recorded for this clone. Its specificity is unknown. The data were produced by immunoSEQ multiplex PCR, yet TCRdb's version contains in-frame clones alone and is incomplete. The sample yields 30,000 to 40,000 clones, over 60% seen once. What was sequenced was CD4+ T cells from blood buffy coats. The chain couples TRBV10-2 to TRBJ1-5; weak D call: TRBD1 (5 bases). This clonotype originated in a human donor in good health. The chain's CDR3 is CASSESRAGLRPQHF. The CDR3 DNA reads TGCGCCAGCAGTGAGTCGAGGGCAGGGCTTCGGCCCCAGCATTTT.